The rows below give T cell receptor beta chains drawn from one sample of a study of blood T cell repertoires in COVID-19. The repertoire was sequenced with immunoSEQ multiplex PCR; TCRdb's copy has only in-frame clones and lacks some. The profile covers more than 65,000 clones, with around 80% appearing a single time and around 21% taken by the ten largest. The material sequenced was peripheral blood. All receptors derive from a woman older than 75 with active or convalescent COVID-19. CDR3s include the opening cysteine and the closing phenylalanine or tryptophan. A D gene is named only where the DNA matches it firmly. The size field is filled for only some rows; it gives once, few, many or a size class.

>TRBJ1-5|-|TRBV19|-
CASTSGRGGNQPQHF
TGTGCCAGTACCTCCGGCAGGGGTGGCAATCAGCCCCAGCATTTT
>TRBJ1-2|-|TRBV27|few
CARWAGPQGSYGYTF
TGTGCCAGATGGGCAGGGCCACAGGGCAGCTATGGCTACACCTTC
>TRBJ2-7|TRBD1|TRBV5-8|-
CASRRRDRGTLYEQYF
TGTGCCAGCAGGCGGAGGGACAGGGGGACCCTCTACGAGCAGTACTTC
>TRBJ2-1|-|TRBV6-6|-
CASSYLGQQANNEQFF
TGTGCCAGCAGTTACCTCGGACAGCAAGCCAACAATGAGCAGTTCTTC
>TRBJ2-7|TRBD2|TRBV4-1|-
CASSQIGGGAYEQYF
TGCGCCAGCAGCCAAATCGGCGGGGGAGCCTACGAGCAGTACTTC
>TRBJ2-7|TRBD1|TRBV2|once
CATPAGRPGTGFLEQYF
TGTGCCACCCCAGCGGGTCGTCCCGGGACAGGGTTTCTAGAGCAGTACTTC
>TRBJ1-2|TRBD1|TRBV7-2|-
CASSSGGAESPNYGYTF
TGTGCCAGCAGCTCAGGGGGCGCAGAATCCCCAAACTATGGCTACACCTTC
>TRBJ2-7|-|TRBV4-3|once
CASSQDVRATYEQYF
TGCGCCAGCAGCCAAGATGTCAGGGCCACCTACGAGCAGTACTTC
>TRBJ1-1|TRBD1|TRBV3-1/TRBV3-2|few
CASSQSGGVGTEAFF
TGTGCCAGCAGCCAATCAGGGGGAGTGGGGACTGAAGCTTTCTTT
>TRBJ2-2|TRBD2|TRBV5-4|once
CASSSLAGGTGELFF
TGTGCCAGCAGCTCACTAGCGGGGGGCACCGGGGAGCTGTTTTTT
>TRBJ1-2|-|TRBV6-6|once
CASSYHPLGDGYTF
TGTGCCAGCAGTTACCATCCTCTAGGGGATGGCTACACCTTC
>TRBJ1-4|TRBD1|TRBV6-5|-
CASSRGTGGEKLFF
TGTGCCAGCAGTAGGGGGACAGGCGGGGAAAAACTGTTTTTT
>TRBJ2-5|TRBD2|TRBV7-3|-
CASSDQRGGRETQYF
TGTGCCAGCAGCGACCAGCGGGGGGGCCGGGAGACCCAGTACTTC
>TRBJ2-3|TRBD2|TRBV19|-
CASRLAGDTDTQYF
TGTGCCAGTAGGCTAGCGGGGGACACAGATACGCAGTATTTT
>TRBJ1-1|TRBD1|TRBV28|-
CASSRDRVRTEAFF
TGTGCCAGCAGTCGTGACAGGGTACGGACTGAAGCTTTCTTT
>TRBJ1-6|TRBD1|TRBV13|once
CASSSDRVSPLHF
TGTGCCAGCAGCTCAGACAGGGTTTCACCCCTCCACTTT
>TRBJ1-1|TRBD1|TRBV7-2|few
CASSLLQGRVNTEAFF
TGTGCCAGCAGCTTGCTACAGGGGCGGGTGAACACTGAAGCTTTCTTT
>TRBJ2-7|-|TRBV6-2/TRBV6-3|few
CASSPVTYEQYF
TGTGCCAGCAGCCCCGTTACCTACGAGCAGTACTTC
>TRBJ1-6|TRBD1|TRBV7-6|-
CASSLGQGPNSPLHF
TGTGCCAGCAGCTTGGGACAGGGACCTAATTCACCCCTCCACTTT
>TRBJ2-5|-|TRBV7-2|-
CASSFTPQETQYF
TGTGCCAGCAGCTTTACTCCCCAAGAGACCCAGTACTTC
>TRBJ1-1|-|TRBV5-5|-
CASSLVGGGSTEAFF
TGTGCCAGCAGCTTGGTGGGGGGAGGTAGCACTGAAGCTTTCTTT
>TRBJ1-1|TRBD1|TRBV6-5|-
CASSYTRTGTTEAFF
TGTGCCAGCAGTTATACTCGGACAGGGACCACTGAAGCTTTCTTT
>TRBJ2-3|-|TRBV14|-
CASSQGRSAGATTDTQYF
TGTGCCAGCAGCCAAGGAAGATCGGCGGGGGCTACCACAGATACGCAGTATTTT
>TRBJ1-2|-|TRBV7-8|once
CASSPDWVNPPYTF
TGTGCCAGCAGCCCGGACTGGGTCAACCCCCCTTACACCTTC
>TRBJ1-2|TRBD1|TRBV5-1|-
CASSTGQGVSYGYTF
TGCGCCAGCAGCACGGGACAGGGGGTGAGCTATGGCTACACCTTC
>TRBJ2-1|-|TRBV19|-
CASSILSDNEQFF
TGTGCCAGTAGTATCCTTTCCGACAATGAGCAGTTCTTC